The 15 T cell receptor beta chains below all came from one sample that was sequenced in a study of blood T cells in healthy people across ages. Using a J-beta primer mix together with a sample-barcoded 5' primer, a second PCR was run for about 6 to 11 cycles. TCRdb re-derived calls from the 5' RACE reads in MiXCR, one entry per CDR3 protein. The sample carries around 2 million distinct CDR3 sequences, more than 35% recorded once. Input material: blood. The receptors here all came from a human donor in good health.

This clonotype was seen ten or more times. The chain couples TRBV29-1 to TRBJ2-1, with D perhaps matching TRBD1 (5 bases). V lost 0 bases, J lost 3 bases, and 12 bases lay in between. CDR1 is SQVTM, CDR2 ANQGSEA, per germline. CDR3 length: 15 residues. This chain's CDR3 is CSVEEGQGLYNEQFF. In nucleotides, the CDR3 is TGCAGCGTTGAAGAAGGTCAGGGCCTCTACAATGAGCAGTTCTTC.

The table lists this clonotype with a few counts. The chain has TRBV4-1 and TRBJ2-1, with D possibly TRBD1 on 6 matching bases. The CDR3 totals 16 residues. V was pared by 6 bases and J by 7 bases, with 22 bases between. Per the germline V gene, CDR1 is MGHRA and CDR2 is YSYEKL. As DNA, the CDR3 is TGCGCCAGCAGATCCTCCTGGACAGCTCCTTGGAATGAGCAGTTCTTC. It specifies CASRSSWTAPWNEQFF.

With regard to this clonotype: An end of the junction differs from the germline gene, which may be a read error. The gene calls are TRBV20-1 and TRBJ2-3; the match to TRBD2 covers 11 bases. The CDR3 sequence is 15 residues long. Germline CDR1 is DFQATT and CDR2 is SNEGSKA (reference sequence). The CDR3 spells CSARTSGHGPDTQYF. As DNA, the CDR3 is TGTAGTGCTCGGACTAGCGGGCATGGCCCCGATACGCAGTATTTT.

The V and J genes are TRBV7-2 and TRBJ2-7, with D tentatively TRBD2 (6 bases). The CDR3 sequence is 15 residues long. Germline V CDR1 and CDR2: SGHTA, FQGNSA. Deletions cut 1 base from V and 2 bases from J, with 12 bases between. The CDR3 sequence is CASSLGSRGTYEQYF. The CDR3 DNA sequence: TGTGCCAGCAGCTTAGGTTCGCGGGGTACCTACGAGCAGTACTTC.

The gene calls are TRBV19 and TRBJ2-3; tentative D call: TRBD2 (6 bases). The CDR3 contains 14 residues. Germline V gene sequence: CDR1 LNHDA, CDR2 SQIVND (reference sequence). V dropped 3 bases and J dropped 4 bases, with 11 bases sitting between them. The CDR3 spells CASSIGGRSDTQYF. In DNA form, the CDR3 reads TGTGCCAGTAGTATCGGGGGTAGGTCAGATACGCAGTATTTT.

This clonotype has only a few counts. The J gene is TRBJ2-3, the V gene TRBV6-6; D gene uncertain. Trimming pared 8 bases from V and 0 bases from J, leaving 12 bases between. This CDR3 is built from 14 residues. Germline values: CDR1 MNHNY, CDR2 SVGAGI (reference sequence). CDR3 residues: CASRSPKSTDTQYF. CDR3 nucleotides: TGTGCCAGCCGATCCCCCAAAAGCACAGATACGCAGTATTTT.

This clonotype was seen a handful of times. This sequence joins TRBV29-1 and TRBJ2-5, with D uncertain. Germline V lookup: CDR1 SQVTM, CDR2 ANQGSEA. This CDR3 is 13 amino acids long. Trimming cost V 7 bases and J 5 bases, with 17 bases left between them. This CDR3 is CSARATSEETQYF. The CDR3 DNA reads TGCAGCGCTCGGGCGACATCGGAGGAGACCCAGTACTTC.

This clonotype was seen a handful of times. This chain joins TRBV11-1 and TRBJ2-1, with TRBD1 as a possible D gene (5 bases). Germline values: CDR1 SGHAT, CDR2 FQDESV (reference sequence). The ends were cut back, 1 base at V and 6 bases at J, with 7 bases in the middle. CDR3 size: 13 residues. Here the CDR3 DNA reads TGTGCCAGCAGCTTAGGCAGGGCCAATGAGCAGTTCTTC. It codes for CASSLGRANEQFF.

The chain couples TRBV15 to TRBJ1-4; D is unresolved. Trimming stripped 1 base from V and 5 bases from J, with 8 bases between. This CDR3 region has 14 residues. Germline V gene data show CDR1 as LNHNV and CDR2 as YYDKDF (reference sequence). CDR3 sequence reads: CATSRAAWNEKLFF. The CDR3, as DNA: TGTGCCACCAGCAGAGCGGCGTGGAATGAAAAACTGTTTTTT.

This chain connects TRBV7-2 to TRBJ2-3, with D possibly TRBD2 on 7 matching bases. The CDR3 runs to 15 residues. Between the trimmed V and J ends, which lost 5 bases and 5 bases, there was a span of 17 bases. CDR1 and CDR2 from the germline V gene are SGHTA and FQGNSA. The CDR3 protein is CASSQAGARGDTQYF. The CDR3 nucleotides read TGTGCCAGCAGCCAGGCGGGGGCTCGGGGAGATACGCAGTATTTT.

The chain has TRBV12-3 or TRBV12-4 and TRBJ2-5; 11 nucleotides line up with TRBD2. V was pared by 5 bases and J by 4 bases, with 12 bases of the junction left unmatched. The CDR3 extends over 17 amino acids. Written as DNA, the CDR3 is TGTGCCAGCAGTCCTGGGGGTAGCGGGGGGGTCGGAGAGACCCAGTACTTC. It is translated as CASSPGGSGGVGETQYF.

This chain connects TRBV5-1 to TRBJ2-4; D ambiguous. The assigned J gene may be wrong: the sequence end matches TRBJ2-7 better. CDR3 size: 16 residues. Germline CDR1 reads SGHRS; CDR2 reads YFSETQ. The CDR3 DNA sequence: TGCGCCAGCAGCTTGGAGGGCGGCTCATCCCCCTACGAGCAGTACTTC. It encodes CASSLEGGSSPYEQYF.

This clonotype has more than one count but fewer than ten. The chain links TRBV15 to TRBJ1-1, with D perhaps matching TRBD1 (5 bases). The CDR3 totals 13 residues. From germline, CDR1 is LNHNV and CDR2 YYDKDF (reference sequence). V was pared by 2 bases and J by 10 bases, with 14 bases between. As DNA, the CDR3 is TGTGCCACCAGCAGATCAACGTGGGGGGGAGCTTTCTTT. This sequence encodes CATSRSTWGGAFF.

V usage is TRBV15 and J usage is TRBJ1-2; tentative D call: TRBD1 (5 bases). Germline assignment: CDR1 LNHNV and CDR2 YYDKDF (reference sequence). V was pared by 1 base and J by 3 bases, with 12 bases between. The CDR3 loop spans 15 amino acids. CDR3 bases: TGTGCCACCAGCAGAGTGGCAGGGACGGACTATGGCTACACCTTC. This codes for CATSRVAGTDYGYTF.

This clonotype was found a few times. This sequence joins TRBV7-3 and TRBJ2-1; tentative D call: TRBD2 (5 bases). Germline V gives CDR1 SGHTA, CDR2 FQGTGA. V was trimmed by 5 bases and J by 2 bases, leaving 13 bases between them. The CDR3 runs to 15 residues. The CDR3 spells CASSPLFGAYNEQFF. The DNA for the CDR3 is TGTGCCAGCAGCCCCCTTTTCGGGGCCTACAATGAGCAGTTCTTC.